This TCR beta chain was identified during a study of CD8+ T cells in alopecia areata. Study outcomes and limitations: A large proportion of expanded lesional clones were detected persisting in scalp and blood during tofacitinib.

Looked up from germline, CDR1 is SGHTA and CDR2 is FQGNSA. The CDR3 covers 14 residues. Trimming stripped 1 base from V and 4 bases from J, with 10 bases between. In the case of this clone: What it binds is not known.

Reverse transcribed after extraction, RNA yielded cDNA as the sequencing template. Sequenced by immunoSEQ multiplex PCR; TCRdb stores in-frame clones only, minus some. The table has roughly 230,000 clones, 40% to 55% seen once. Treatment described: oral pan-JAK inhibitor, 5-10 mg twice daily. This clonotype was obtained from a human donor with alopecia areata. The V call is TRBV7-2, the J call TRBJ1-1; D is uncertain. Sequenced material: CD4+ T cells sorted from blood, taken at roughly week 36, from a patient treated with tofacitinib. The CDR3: CASSLGGSGTEAFF. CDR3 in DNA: TGTGCCAGCAGCTTAGGGGGATCCGGCACTGAAGCTTTCTTT. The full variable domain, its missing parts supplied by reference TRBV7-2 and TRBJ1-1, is GAGVSQSPSNKVTEKGKDVELRCDPISGHTALYWYRQSLGQGLEFLIYFQGNSAPDKSGLPSDRFSAERTGGSVSTLTIQRTQQEDSAVYLCASSLGGSGTEAFFGQGTRLTVV.